This TCR beta chain was recorded in a study of cytomegalovirus exposure and HLA in healthy donors. Comment on this clone: Its antigen is currently unknown.

Study-wide results and limits: Presence/absence analyses treated sequencing depth as roughly uniform across donors.

The germline gives CDR1 MGHDK, CDR2 SYGVNS. The CDR3 is made up of 16 amino acids. The V segment lost 7 bases and the J segment 1 base; nucleotides outside the gene matches: 9. The primer mix had 60 Vbeta and 13 Jbeta primers. Original analysis: Later, an analysis found 65 million to 85 million unique TCR beta chains, and 8.5 million to 14 million of these were shared. The assay was immunoSEQ multiplex PCR, and TCRdb's table has in-frame clones only and misses some. From that table come the V and J calls and clone size; the DNA was used to work out D and trimming. The table records some 200,000 clones, about four fifths of them present only once.

The TCR originated in a girl aged 5-17 years in good health and CMV-seropositive. V is TRBV25-1 and J is TRBJ2-3; 9 bases agree with TRBD2. The specimen was PBMCs. CDR3 loop: CASTDGGGGGTDTQYF. The DNA of the CDR3 is TGTGCCAGCACCGACGGGGGCGGGGGGGGCACAGATACGCAGTATTTT.